This T cell receptor beta chain was profiled in a study of blood T cell repertoires in COVID-19. Study background: The United States, Italy and Spain supplied acute and convalescent COVID-19 samples. In each case, the material was cDNA or gDNA derived from T cells, B-cell-depleted T cells, or PBMCs.

Original handling: By means of reference gene primer amplification, nucleated cell counts were estimated. The protocol was immunoSEQ multiplex PCR, while the TCRdb copy is restricted to in-frame clones and leaves out a portion. The D gene and trimming were derived from the DNA, and the V and J assignments and clone size from that table. The table has approximately 68,000 clones, around 83% seen once. This CDR3 comprises 16 residues. V lost 3 bases and J lost 6; bases outside the gene matches: 6. Germline-derived CDR1 and CDR2 are SGHTA and FQGNSA. The specimen was peripheral blood. This clonotype originated in a woman of 80 years or more with active or convalescent COVID-19. The chain joins TRBV7-2 to TRBJ2-1; 12 bases map to TRBD2. The CDR3 DNA follows: TGTGCCAGCAGCTTGGAGCTAGCGGGGGGGCTCAATGAGCAGTTCTTC. Its protein product is CASSLELAGGLNEQFF.